Given below is one T cell receptor (beta chain) in context. As yet, its antigen is unknown. The germline CDR1 and CDR2 sequences are SNHLY and FYNNEI. This CDR3 has 13 amino acids. Trimming cost V 6 bases and J 6 bases, with 14 bases left between them. The sample is drawn from a study of PD-1 blockade in classical Hodgkin lymphoma. Study-wide results and limits: Whereas CD4+ TCR diversity had risen significantly by C4D1, CD8+ TCR diversity had not. Patients with an early start, nivolumab under 1 year after ASCT, were excluded. It was reported that newly diagnosed patients had less baseline TCR diversity than healthy donors.

Following autologous stem cell transplantation, relapse occurred in every patient, and exposure to brentuximab vedotin varied. Complete response, partial response or progressive disease was recorded as best response. The data were produced by immunoSEQ multiplex PCR, yet TCRdb's version contains in-frame clones alone and is incomplete. The sample includes approximately 12,000 clones, around three quarters seen only once; the top ten take more than 9%. This sequence originates from a human donor with classical Hodgkin lymphoma. The chain employs TRBV2 and TRBJ1-1; unclear D gene. Source: peripheral blood mononuclear cells (PBMCs), taken at baseline. The CDR3 bases are TGTGCCAGCAGGCCCACACTGGGGTCTGAAGCTTTCTTT. Protein product: CASRPTLGSEAFF.